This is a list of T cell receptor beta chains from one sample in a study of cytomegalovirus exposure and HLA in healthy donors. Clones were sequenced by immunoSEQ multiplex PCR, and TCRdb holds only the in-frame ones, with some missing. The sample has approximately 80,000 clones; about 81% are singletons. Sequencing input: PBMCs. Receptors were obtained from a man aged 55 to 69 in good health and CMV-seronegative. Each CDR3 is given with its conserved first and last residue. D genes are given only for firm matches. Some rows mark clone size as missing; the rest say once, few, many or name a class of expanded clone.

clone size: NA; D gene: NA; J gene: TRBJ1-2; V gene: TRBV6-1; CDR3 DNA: TGTGCCAGCCGACAGCCCTCAAACTATGGCTACACCTTC; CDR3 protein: CASRQPSNYGYTF
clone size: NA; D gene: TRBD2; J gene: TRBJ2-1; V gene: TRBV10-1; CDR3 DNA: TGCGCCAGCAGTGAGACGGGGGGATTCTACAATGAGCAGTTCTTC; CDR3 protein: CASSETGGFYNEQFF
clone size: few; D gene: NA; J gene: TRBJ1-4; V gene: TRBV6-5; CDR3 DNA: TGTGCCAGCAGTTACTCGATCGGGGAGACAGGTGAAAAACTGTTTTTT; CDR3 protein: CASSYSIGETGEKLFF
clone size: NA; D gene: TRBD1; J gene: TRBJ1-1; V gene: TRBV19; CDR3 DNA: TGTGCCACGGCGCGAGCAGAGCTACAGGGGGCAAGCACTGAAGCTTTCTTT; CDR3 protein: CATARAELQGASTEAFF
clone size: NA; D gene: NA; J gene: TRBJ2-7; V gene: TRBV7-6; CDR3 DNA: TGTGCCAGCAGCTTAAGTGGAGCGACAGAGTACGAGCAGTACTTC; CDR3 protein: CASSLSGATEYEQYF
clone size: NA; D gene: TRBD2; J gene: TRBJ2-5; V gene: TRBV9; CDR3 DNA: TGTGCCAGCAGCGGGGGACTAGCCGACTCGGCCCAGTACTTC; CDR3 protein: CASSGGLADSAQYF
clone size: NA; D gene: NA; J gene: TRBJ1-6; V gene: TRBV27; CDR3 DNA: TGTGCCAGCAGTTTCGGGCAGGGTCTTTCACCCCTCCACTTT; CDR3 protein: CASSFGQGLSPLHF
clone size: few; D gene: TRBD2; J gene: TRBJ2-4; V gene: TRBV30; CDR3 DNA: TGTGCCTGGAGTGTACGAGGGACTAGCGGGGTTCTAAAAAACATTCAGTACTTC; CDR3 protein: CAWSVRGTSGVLKNIQYF
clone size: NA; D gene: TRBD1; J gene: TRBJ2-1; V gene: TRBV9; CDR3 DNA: TGTGCCAGCAGCCCTCGACAGGGGCCCTACAATGAGCAGTTCTTC; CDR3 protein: CASSPRQGPYNEQFF
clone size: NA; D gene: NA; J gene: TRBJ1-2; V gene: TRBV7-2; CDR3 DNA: TGTGCCAGCAGCTTAAGAGCCTATGGCTACACCTTC; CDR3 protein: CASSLRAYGYTF
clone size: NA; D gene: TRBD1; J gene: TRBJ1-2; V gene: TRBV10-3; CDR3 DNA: TGTGCCATCAGCCCGAGGACAGGGAATAACTATGGCTACACCTTC; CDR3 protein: CAISPRTGNNYGYTF
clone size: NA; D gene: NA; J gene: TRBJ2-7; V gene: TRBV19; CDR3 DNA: TGTGCCAGTAGTATAGGTGGACAGTTGGGCGAGCAGTACTTC; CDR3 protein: CASSIGGQLGEQYF
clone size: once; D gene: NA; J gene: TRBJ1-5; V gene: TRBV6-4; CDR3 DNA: TGTGCCAGCAGTGACCAGTTTGGTCAGCCCCAGCATTTT; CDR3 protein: CASSDQFGQPQHF
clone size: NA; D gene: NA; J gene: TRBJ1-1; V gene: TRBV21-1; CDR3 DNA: TGTGCCAGCAGCAAAGAGGAGCGGGAAAACACTGAAGCTTTCTTT; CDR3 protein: CASSKEERENTEAFF
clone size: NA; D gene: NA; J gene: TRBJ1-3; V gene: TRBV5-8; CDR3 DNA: TGTGCCAGCAGCTTGGGACAGACCTCTGGAAACACCATATATTTT; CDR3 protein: CASSLGQTSGNTIYF
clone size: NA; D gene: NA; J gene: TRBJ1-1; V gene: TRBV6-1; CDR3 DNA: TGTGCCAGCAGTGAAGGCAAACGCGGGGTGGTAGCTTTCTTT; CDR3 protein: CASSEGKRGVVAFF
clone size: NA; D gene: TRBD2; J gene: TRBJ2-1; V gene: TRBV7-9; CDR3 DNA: TGTGCCAGCAGCTTAGTAGGCGGGGGGGCCGGCAATGAGCAGTTCTTC; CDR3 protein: CASSLVGGGAGNEQFF
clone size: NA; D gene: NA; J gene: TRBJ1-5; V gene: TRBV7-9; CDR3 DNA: TGTTCCAGCAGCCCATCACCTTCGGAGGGAGTCAATCAGCCCCAGCATTTT; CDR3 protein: CSSSPSPSEGVNQPQHF
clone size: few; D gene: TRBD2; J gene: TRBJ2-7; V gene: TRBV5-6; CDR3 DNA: TGTGCCAGCAGCTTGCGGGGGGGGTTCACCTACGAGCAGTACTTC; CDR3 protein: CASSLRGGFTYEQYF
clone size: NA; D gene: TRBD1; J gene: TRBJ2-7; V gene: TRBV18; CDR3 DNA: TGTGCCAGCTCACCCGGGACAGGGGGCTACGAGCAGTACTTC; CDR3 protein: CASSPGTGGYEQYF
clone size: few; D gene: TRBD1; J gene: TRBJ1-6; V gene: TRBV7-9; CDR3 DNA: TGTGCCAGCAGCTTAGTGGACAGGGCCTCACCCCTCCACTTT; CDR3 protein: CASSLVDRASPLHF
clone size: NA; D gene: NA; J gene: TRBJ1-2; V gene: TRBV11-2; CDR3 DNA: TGTGCCAGCAGCCGACAGGTCGGTGGGAACTATGGCTACACCTTC; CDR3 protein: CASSRQVGGNYGYTF
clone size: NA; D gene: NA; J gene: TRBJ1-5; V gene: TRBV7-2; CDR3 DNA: TGTGCCAGCAGCTTTTCGGGGGATCAGCCCCAGCATTTT; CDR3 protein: CASSFSGDQPQHF
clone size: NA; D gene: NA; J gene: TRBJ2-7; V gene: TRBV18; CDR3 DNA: TGTGCCAGCTCACCCGGGACAAACTCCTACGAGCAGTACTTC; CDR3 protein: CASSPGTNSYEQYF
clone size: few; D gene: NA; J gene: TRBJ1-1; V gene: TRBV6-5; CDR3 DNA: TGTGCCAGCAATACCCTGAGTTTAAACACTGAAGCTTTCTTT; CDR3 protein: CASNTLSLNTEAFF
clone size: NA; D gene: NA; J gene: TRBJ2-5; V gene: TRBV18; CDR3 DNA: TGTGCCAGCTCACCTCTGTTCGGTGCGGAGACCCAGTACTTC; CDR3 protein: CASSPLFGAETQYF
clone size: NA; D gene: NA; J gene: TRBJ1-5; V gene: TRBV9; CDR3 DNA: TGTGCCAGCAGCCCCCAGGGTAATCAGCCCCAGCATTTT; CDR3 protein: CASSPQGNQPQHF
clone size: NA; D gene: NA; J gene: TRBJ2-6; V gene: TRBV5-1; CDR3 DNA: TGCGCCAGCAGCCCCGGGTCACCCAAGAAGGGGGCTGGGGCCAACGTCCTGACTTTC; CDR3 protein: CASSPGSPKKGAGANVLTF
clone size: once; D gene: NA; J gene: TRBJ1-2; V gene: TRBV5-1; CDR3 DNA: TGCGCCAGCAGCTTCCTACTTCAGGGAGGCTACACCTTC; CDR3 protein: CASSFLLQGGYTF
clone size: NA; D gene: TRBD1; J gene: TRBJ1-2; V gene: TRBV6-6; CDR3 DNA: TGTGCCAGCAGTTACTCCTTCCCGGGACAGGGGAGCTACACCTTC; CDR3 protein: CASSYSFPGQGSYTF
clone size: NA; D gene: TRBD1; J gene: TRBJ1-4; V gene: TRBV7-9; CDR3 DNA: TGTGCCAGCAGCTTAGCACACCGGGACAGTAGGCAGGAACTGTTTTTT; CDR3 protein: CASSLAHRDSRQELFF
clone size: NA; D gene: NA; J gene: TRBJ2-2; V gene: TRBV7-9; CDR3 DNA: TGTTCCAGCAGCTTGAACTCGTTAGAACTGTTTTTT; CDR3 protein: CSSSLNSLELFF
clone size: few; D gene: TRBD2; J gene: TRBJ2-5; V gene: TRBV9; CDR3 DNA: TGTGCCAGCTGCGAGGGCGGGGGTTTGACTGAGACCCAGTACTTC; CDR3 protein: CASCEGGGLTETQYF
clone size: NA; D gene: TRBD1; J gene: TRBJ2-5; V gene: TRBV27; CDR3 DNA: TGTGCCAGCAGTCCAAGACAGGGTCGGACAGAGACCCAGTACTTC; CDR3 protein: CASSPRQGRTETQYF
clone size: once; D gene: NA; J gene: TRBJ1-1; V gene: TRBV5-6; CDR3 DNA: TGTGCCAGCAGCCCCTTGGGAGGGCAGGACACTGAAGCTTTCTTT; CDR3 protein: CASSPLGGQDTEAFF
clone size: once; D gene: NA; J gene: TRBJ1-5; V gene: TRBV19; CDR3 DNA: TGTGCCAGTAGTATAGTTCCCAGAAGATACAATCAGCCCCAGCATTTT; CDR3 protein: CASSIVPRRYNQPQHF
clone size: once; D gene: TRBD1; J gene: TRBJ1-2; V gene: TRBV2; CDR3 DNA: TGTGCCAGCAGTGAACTAGGACAGGGGGCGTCCGGTGGCTACACCTTC; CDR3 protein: CASSELGQGASGGYTF
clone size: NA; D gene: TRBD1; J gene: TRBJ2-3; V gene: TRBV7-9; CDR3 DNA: TGTTCCAGCAGCTGGGGACAGGCAGACTACACAGATACGCAGTATTTT; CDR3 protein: CSSSWGQADYTDTQYF
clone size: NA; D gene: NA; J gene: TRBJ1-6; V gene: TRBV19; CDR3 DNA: TGTGCCAGTAGTCGGGATAGAGAGGATTCACCCCTCCACTTT; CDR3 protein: CASSRDREDSPLHF
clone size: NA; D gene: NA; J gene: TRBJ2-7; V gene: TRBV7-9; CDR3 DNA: TGTGCCAGCAGCTTTACAACCGGGACAAGGACGATAAGCTCCTACGAGCAGTACTTC; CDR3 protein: CASSFTTGTRTISSYEQYF
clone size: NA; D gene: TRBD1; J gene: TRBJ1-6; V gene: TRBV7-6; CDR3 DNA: TGTGCCAGCAGCTTAGACAGGGGGCTGAATTCACCCCTCCACTTT; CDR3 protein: CASSLDRGLNSPLHF
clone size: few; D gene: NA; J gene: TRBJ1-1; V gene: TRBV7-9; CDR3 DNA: TGTGCCAGCAGCCCCGACAGTCTAATCACTGAAGCTTTCTTT; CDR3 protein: CASSPDSLITEAFF